The rows below give T cell receptor beta chains drawn from one sample of a study of blood T cell repertoires in COVID-19. TCRdb's table, derived via immunoSEQ multiplex PCR, lists solely in-frame clones and lacks some. This table has about 230,000 clones, around 86% appearing once. Material: peripheral blood. The origin of the receptors is a man aged 50-60 years with COVID-19, enrolled during active disease. Both conserved end residues are part of each CDR3. The D gene is left open where the match is weak. Expanded clones get a size class; other rows say once, few or many, or leave the size out.

>TRBV27|TRBJ2-2|TRBD1|once
TGTGCCAGCAGCTGGACAGGGGCCGGGGAGCTGTTTTTT
CASSWTGAGELFF
>TRBV5-5|TRBJ2-3|NA|NA
TGTGCCAGCCTCCCACGTGGGGGCCCTAGCACAGATACGCAGTATTTT
CASLPRGGPSTDTQYF
>TRBV6-4|TRBJ2-2|NA|once
TGTGCCAGCGCCAGGGAAGGGAGGACCGGGGAGCTGTTTTTT
CASAREGRTGELFF
>TRBV19|TRBJ2-5|TRBD1|NA
TGTGCCAGTAGTATTGAAGGCAGGGGGGAGACCCAGTACTTC
CASSIEGRGETQYF
>TRBV2|TRBJ1-4|NA|NA
TGTGCCAGCAGCCCGAGGTCAGGGCCCGGAGAAAAACTGTTTTTT
CASSPRSGPGEKLFF
>TRBV12-3/TRBV12-4|TRBJ2-5|TRBD1|NA
TGTGCCAGCAGTGTGGACAGGACTCCGCGGTACTTC
CASSVDRTPRYF
>TRBV18|TRBJ2-7|NA|NA
TGTGCCAGCTCACCGAGGGGCCTAGAGGGGGCCTACGAGCAGTACTTC
CASSPRGLEGAYEQYF
>TRBV7-9|TRBJ2-1|NA|NA
TGTGCCAGCAGCTTAGTATCCAATGAGCAGTTCTTC
CASSLVSNEQFF
>TRBV7-9|TRBJ1-5|NA|NA
TGTGCCAGCAGCTTATCCCTCGGGGGGTCCGGCGCTAGTCAGCCCCAGCATTTT
CASSLSLGGSGASQPQHF
>TRBV19|TRBJ1-5|TRBD1|few
TGTGCCAGTAGTATATCAGGGGGTCAGCCCCAGCATTTT
CASSISGGQPQHF
>TRBV7-8|TRBJ2-7|TRBD1|NA
TGTGCCAGCAGCTTAGGACAGGGAAGACACGAGCAGTACTTC
CASSLGQGRHEQYF
>TRBV5-1|TRBJ2-5|NA|NA
TGCGCCAGTACTCCGGGACAACGCGTGGAGACCCAGTACTTC
CASTPGQRVETQYF
>TRBV11-2|TRBJ1-2|NA|NA
TGTGCCAGCAGCCAGCGGACTCAGGGCTACACCTTC
CASSQRTQGYTF
>TRBV10-3|TRBJ1-5|NA|few
TGTGCCATCAGTGAAGGAACGGGTAACAATCAGCCCCAGCATTTT
CAISEGTGNNQPQHF
>TRBV27|TRBJ1-4|NA|once
TGTGCCAGCAGTCTCGGCGGGCGGCAAAAACTGTTTTTT
CASSLGGRQKLFF
>TRBV7-3|TRBJ2-2|TRBD1|NA
TGTGCCAGCAGCCCGGGACAGGGGGGTCGGTTTCCCGGGGAGCTGTTTTTT
CASSPGQGGRFPGELFF
>TRBV18|TRBJ1-1|NA|once
TGTGCCAGCTCTGGCCAGGGACTTGGAAACACTGAAGCTTTCTTT
CASSGQGLGNTEAFF
>TRBV2|TRBJ1-2|TRBD1|NA
TGTGCCAGCAGTGAAGGGACAGGGGAATTGGGGGGCTACACCTTC
CASSEGTGELGGYTF
>TRBV2|TRBJ1-1|NA|NA
TGTGCCAGCAGTGATCTCGAACCGGGTAGCGCTTTCTTT
CASSDLEPGSAFF
>TRBV9|TRBJ1-5|NA|once
TGTGCCAGCAGCGTCACAGCTAATCAGCCCCAGCATTTT
CASSVTANQPQHF
>TRBV18|TRBJ2-7|TRBD1|NA
TGTGCCAGCTCACACGAGACAGGGGTAGACGAGCAGTACTTC
CASSHETGVDEQYF
>TRBV4-2|TRBJ1-2|TRBD1|NA
TGTGCCAGCAGCCAAGGGGGATGGGACAGGGGCCACTATGGCTACACCTTC
CASSQGGWDRGHYGYTF
>TRBV7-9|TRBJ2-1|NA|NA
TGTGCCAGCAGCTTAGATACCCCCGGGGGTGAGCAGTTCTTC
CASSLDTPGGEQFF
>TRBV5-1|TRBJ2-1|NA|NA
TGCGCCAGCAGCTTGATTGCGGGGAGCTACAATGAGCAGTTCTTC
CASSLIAGSYNEQFF
>TRBV30|TRBJ1-2|NA|NA
TGTGCCTGGAGTGGGGGCCACGACGGGGGCTATGGCTACACCTTC
CAWSGGHDGGYGYTF
>TRBV7-2|TRBJ1-4|TRBD1|NA
TGTGCCAGCAGAGTAACAGGGGACAGTCGGGAAAAACTGTTTTTT
CASRVTGDSREKLFF
>TRBV11-2|TRBJ2-1|TRBD2|NA
TGTGCCAGCAGCCGAACACCAGCGGGAGGCCGCGGGGAGCAGTTCTTC
CASSRTPAGGRGEQFF
>TRBV3-1/TRBV3-2|TRBJ2-7|NA|NA
TGTGCCAGCAGCCAAGATCTTAACAGGGCCCACGAGCAGTACTTC
CASSQDLNRAHEQYF
>TRBV25-1|TRBJ2-1|TRBD2|NA
TGTGCCAGCAGTGAGGGACTAGCGGGGGGGAAAACACGCAATGAGCAGTTCTTC
CASSEGLAGGKTRNEQFF
>TRBV13|TRBJ2-2|TRBD1|NA
TGTGCCAGCAGCTTCCGGGACAGGAACACCGGGGAGCTGTTTTTT
CASSFRDRNTGELFF
>TRBV3-1/TRBV3-2|TRBJ2-7|TRBD2|NA
TGTGCCAGCAGCCTCCTCCTAGCGGGAGGGCCCAACGAGCAGTACTTC
CASSLLLAGGPNEQYF
>TRBV7-2|TRBJ2-3|NA|NA
TGTGCCAGCAGCTCAGGGGGCACAGATACGCAGTATTTT
CASSSGGTDTQYF
>TRBV5-1|TRBJ1-1|TRBD1|once
TGCGCCAGCAGCTTGGGACAGGGTAGTTTGAACACTGAAGCTTTCTTT
CASSLGQGSLNTEAFF
>TRBV20-1|TRBJ1-2|NA|NA
TGCAGTGCAAGTGACAGAAACTATGGCTACACCTTC
CSASDRNYGYTF
>TRBV28|TRBJ2-5|TRBD1|NA
TGTGCCAGCAGTACAACTCCGGGACAGGGACAAGAGACCCAGTACTTC
CASSTTPGQGQETQYF
>TRBV28|TRBJ1-6|TRBD1|NA
TGTGCCAGCAGGCCCACAGGGACAGGGGTCTCACCCCTCCACTTT
CASRPTGTGVSPLHF
>TRBV29-1|TRBJ1-3|TRBD1|NA
TGCAGCGTTGAATGGCCAGGGGGAAGAAACACCATATATTTT
CSVEWPGGRNTIYF
>TRBV27|TRBJ1-1|NA|few
TGTGCCAGCAGCCTACAGACAGGGAACACTGAAGCTTTCTTT
CASSLQTGNTEAFF
>TRBV5-1|TRBJ2-5|NA|NA
TGCGCCAGCAGGGGAGGTGGAGAGACCCAGTACTTC
CASRGGGETQYF
>TRBV19|TRBJ2-1|NA|NA
TGTGCCAGTAGTATCTCACTAACCCGCGATGAGCAGTTCTTC
CASSISLTRDEQFF
>TRBV5-4|TRBJ1-6|NA|NA
TGTGCCAGCAGCTTGGGAGTCGCTTCACCCCTCCACTTT
CASSLGVASPLHF
>TRBV27|TRBJ2-2|NA|NA
TGTGCCAGCAGTTCCAGGGGGGTGGGCGGGGAGCTGTTTTTT
CASSSRGVGGELFF
>TRBV12-3/TRBV12-4|TRBJ2-1|NA|NA
TGTGCCAGCATAGTCTACAATGAGCAGTTCTTC
CASIVYNEQFF
>TRBV11-2|TRBJ2-5|NA|NA
TGTGCCAGCAGCCCTAGGTTCCGGTTGAACCAAGAGACCCAGTACTTC
CASSPRFRLNQETQYF
>TRBV7-3|TRBJ2-3|TRBD2|NA
TGTGCCAGCAGCGCGGGGGAGGGCACAGATACGCAGTATTTT
CASSAGEGTDTQYF
>TRBV15|TRBJ2-1|NA|NA
TGTGCCACCAGCAGAGATCGTTTGTCCTACAATGAGCAGTTCTTC
CATSRDRLSYNEQFF
>TRBV5-1|TRBJ1-3|NA|NA
TGCGCCAGCAGCCCCAGGGGATCTGGAAACACCATATATTTT
CASSPRGSGNTIYF
>TRBV7-8|TRBJ2-1|TRBD2|NA
TGTGCCAGCAGCTTAGGTTCTAGCGGGGTGATAATATCCTACAATGAGCAGTTCTTC
CASSLGSSGVIISYNEQFF
>TRBV27|TRBJ1-2|TRBD1|NA
TGTGCCAGCAGTTTCGAGACAGGGAATGGCTACACCTTC
CASSFETGNGYTF
>TRBV5-1|TRBJ2-7|NA|few
TGCGCCAGCAGCTTGGAGGCAGGGATCTTAGAGCAGTACTTC
CASSLEAGILEQYF
>TRBV3-1/TRBV3-2|TRBJ1-2|NA|once
TGTGCCAGCAGCCTAGGGCAGGGGTTTAACTATGGCTACACCTTC
CASSLGQGFNYGYTF
>TRBV2|TRBJ1-2|TRBD1|NA
TGTGCCAGTTCCGGGACAGGGAACTATGGCTACACCTTC
CASSGTGNYGYTF
>TRBV11-2|TRBJ2-1|NA|once
TGTGCCAGCAGCGACACCTGGCGGCGGGCCCCCTACAATGAGCAGTTCTTC
CASSDTWRRAPYNEQFF